A single sample is the source of the 32 T cell receptor beta chains below, sequenced in a study of cytomegalovirus exposure and HLA in healthy donors. Amplification used 60 Vbeta primers and 13 Jbeta primers. TCRdb's copy holds only in-frame clones and misses some; the assay was immunoSEQ multiplex PCR. The sample lists 150,000 to 200,000 clones, 65% to 90% seen once, with roughly 1.9% in the top ten. Input material: PBMCs. The receptors here all came from a woman between 18 and 30 years old in good health and CMV-seronegative.

The chain combines TRBV6-5 with TRBJ2-4, with 8 bases identical to TRBD1. Germline V gene lookup returns CDR1 MNHEY and CDR2 SVGAGI. The ends lost 4 bases at V and 6 bases at J; junction bases unmatched: 5. The CDR3 extends over 14 amino acids. CDR3 protein: CASSSDRGVNIQYF. CDR3 coding DNA: TGTGCCAGCAGTTCCGACAGGGGCGTAAACATTCAGTACTTC.

The V gene is TRBV7-8, the J gene TRBJ1-5, with D hard to call. There are 14 residues in the CDR3. Between the trimmed V and J ends, which lost 5 bases and 0 bases, there was a span of 8 bases. Germline V gene data show CDR1 as SGHVS and CDR2 as FQNEAQ. This CDR3 is CASSPGYSNQPQHF. The CDR3 DNA follows: TGTGCCAGCAGCCCGGGGTATAGCAATCAGCCCCAGCATTTT. Supplemented by reference TRBV7-8 and TRBJ1-5, the full variable domain reads GAGVSQSPRYKVAKRGQDVALRCDPISGHVSLFWYQQALGQGPEFLTYFQNEAQLDKSGLPSDRFFAERPEGSVSTLKIQRTQQEDSAVYLCASSPGYSNQPQHFGDGTRLSIL.

The chain recombines TRBV7-8 with TRBJ1-2; weak D call: TRBD1 (5 bases). Per germline, CDR1 SGHVS and CDR2 FQNEAQ. The CDR3 sequence is 16 residues long. Trimming pared 1 base from V and 4 bases from J, leaving 16 bases between. The CDR3 bases are TGTGCCAGCAGCTTAGAGGGGAAGGGAAATTCCTATGGCTACACCTTC. This encodes CASSLEGKGNSYGYTF.

This clone was counted a few times. The V gene is TRBV6-1, the J gene TRBJ1-5, with 7 nucleotides matching TRBD1. The germline V gene has CDR1 MNHNS and CDR2 SASEGT. Trimming took 6 bases from V and 0 from J; bases not matched to a gene: 5. This CDR3 region has 15 residues. The CDR3 nucleotides read TGTGCCAGCAGGGGGACAGACTATAGCAATCAGCCCCAGCATTTT. Its protein product is CASRGTDYSNQPQHF.

The chain couples TRBV7-9 to TRBJ2-5; no clear D. The CDR3 extends over 13 amino acids. The V gene's germline CDR1 is SEHNR and CDR2 FQNEAQ (reference sequence). V lost 0 bases to trimming and J lost 5 bases, with 7 bases between them. For the CDR3, the DNA is TGTGCCAGCAGCTTAGCGCCCGAGGAGACCCAGTACTTC. Translating gives CASSLAPEETQYF.

This chain links TRBV7-8 with TRBJ1-1; 7 bases align to TRBD1. Germline CDR1 is SGHVS and CDR2 is FQNEAQ. Germline trimming cut 1 base from V and 10 bases from J; bases unmatched to any gene: 9. The CDR3 length is 14 residues. The CDR3 sequence is CASSLDEGAISAFF. The CDR3 nucleotides are TGTGCCAGCAGCTTAGATGAGGGGGCTATTTCAGCTTTCTTT.

This chain links TRBV27 with TRBJ1-2, with D possibly TRBD1 on 6 matching bases. CDR1 and CDR2 from the germline V gene are MNHEY and SMNVEV (reference sequence). Trimming pared 5 bases from V and 7 bases from J, leaving 20 bases between. The CDR3 extends over 15 amino acids. CDR3 in amino acids: CASSPAGVSFGGYTF. The CDR3, as DNA: TGTGCCAGCAGTCCAGCAGGGGTCAGTTTCGGTGGCTACACCTTC.

The chain couples TRBV12-5 to TRBJ2-5, with 7 bases aligning to TRBD2. With V trimmed by 7 bases and J by 3 bases, 11 bases remained unmatched. The germline CDR1 and CDR2 sequences are LGHNT and FRNRAP. The CDR3 spans 15 residues. The CDR3 protein is CASVPVVAGEETQYF. CDR3 nucleotide sequence: TGTGCTAGTGTCCCCGTGGTAGCGGGCGAAGAGACCCAGTACTTC.

The CDR3 sequence: CAWSRLGSSYNEQFF. The DNA for the CDR3 is TGTGCCTGGAGTAGACTCGGTAGCTCCTACAATGAGCAGTTCTTC. The gene calls are TRBV30 and TRBJ2-1; D not resolved. The CDR3 extends over 15 amino acids. Between the trimmed V and J ends, which lost 2 bases and 0 bases, there was a span of 11 bases. Germline V gives CDR1 GTSNPN, CDR2 SVGIG (reference sequence).

This rearrangement joins TRBV7-9 to TRBJ2-1, with a tentative D call TRBD1 (6 bases). The germline V gene has CDR1 SEHNR and CDR2 FQNEAQ (reference sequence). V dropped 4 bases and J dropped 14 bases, with 18 bases sitting between them. The CDR3 spans 13 residues. The CDR3 sequence is CASSSSGTSDKFF. CDR3 sequence (DNA): TGTGCCAGCAGCTCCTCCGGGACAAGTGACAAGTTCTTC.

This sequence joins TRBV28 and TRBJ2-3; D gene unclear. Germline CDR1 reads MDHEN; CDR2 reads SYDVKM. V gave up 3 bases and J gave up 6 bases, with 10 bases separating them. This CDR3 is 13 amino acids long. The CDR3 loop reads CASSFWQKDTQYF. The CDR3 nucleotides are TGTGCCAGCAGTTTTTGGCAGAAGGATACGCAGTATTTT.

V gene TRBV28 combines with J gene TRBJ2-2; TRBD1 is a possible D gene (6 bases). The CDR3 runs to 14 residues. The germline CDR1 and CDR2 sequences are MDHEN and SYDVKM. The V end lost 5 bases, the J end lost 7 bases, and 14 bases lay between the germline ends. CDR3 in DNA: TGTGCCAGCAGTATGACACAGGGAAGCGGGGAGCTGTTTTTT. Translation: CASSMTQGSGELFF.

The chain couples TRBV7-6 to TRBJ2-6; 8 bases align to TRBD1. The V gene's germline CDR1 is SGHVS and CDR2 FNYEAQ. This CDR3 has 17 residues. V shed 5 bases and J 0 bases; nucleotides not matched to a gene: 6. CDR3 nucleotide sequence: TGTGCCAGCAGCCGGACAGGGTCCCGCTCTGGGGCCAACGTCCTGACTTTC. This gives the protein CASSRTGSRSGANVLTF.

This chain uses TRBV6-5 with TRBJ2-1; unclear D gene. Germline V gene lookup returns CDR1 MNHEY and CDR2 SVGAGI. V lost 5 bases and J lost 2, with 13 bases in between. The CDR3 sequence is 15 residues long. The CDR3 nucleotides read TGTGCCAGCAGTCCCAACGGAGTACCCTACAATGAGCAGTTCTTC. As protein: CASSPNGVPYNEQFF.

The rearrangement uses TRBV2 and TRBJ1-5; no firm D call. The CDR3 totals 13 residues. CDR1 and CDR2 (germline): SNHLY, FYNNEI. Between the trimmed V and J ends, which lost 4 bases and 1 base, there was a span of 5 bases. The CDR3 is CASSGESNQPQHF. CDR3 in DNA: TGTGCCAGCAGTGGAGAAAGCAATCAGCCCCAGCATTTT.

The rearrangement links TRBV10-3 to TRBJ2-5; 13 nucleotides agree with TRBD2. Germline V CDR1 and CDR2: ENHRY, SYGVKD. V lost 5 bases to trimming and J lost 4 bases; unmatched junction nucleotides: 4. The CDR3 loop spans 15 amino acids. In DNA form, the CDR3 reads TGTGCCATCAGTTCACTAGCGGGGGGGATAGAGACCCAGTACTTC. The encoded protein is CAISSLAGGIETQYF.

This chain connects TRBV5-1 to TRBJ2-7; 10 bases map to TRBD1. This CDR3 is built from 13 residues. Germline CDR1 reads SGHRS; CDR2 reads YFSETQ. After removal of 8 bases from V and 3 bases from J, the junction contained 5 bases not matched to a gene. The CDR3 sequence: CASKTGGGYEQYF. The CDR3 nucleotides are TGCGCCAGTAAGACAGGGGGCGGCTACGAGCAGTACTTC.

This clone was seen a few times. CDR3 in DNA: TGTGCCAGCAGCTTGGTTCCTACAGGGGGAGCTGGAAACACCATATATTTT. Translation gives CASSLVPTGGAGNTIYF. The chain joins TRBV5-4 to TRBJ1-3; 8 bases align to TRBD1. Germline trimming cut 0 bases from V and 2 bases from J; bases unmatched to any gene: 7. CDR3 size: 17 residues. Germline V lookup: CDR1 SGHNT, CDR2 YYREEE (reference sequence).

The genes are TRBV6-1 and TRBJ1-1; D might be TRBD1 (6 bases). Germline V gives CDR1 MNHNS, CDR2 SASEGT. The V end lost 7 bases, the J end lost 1 base, and 10 bases lay between the germline ends. The CDR3 sequence is 13 residues long. The CDR3: CASIRGANTEAFF. The CDR3 DNA is TGTGCCAGCATCAGGGGCGCGAACACTGAAGCTTTCTTT.

The chain is built from TRBV27 and TRBJ1-1, with D hard to call. CDR3 length equals 12 residues. Trimming left V 5 bases short and J 8 bases short, with 12 bases between. Germline CDR1 reads MNHEY; CDR2 reads SMNVEV (reference sequence). The CDR3 DNA follows: TGTGCCAGCAGTCCCCACCCCGGGGAAGCTTTCTTT. Translated: CASSPHPGEAFF.

The chain recombines TRBV6-5 with TRBJ2-3; D gene unclear. This CDR3 comprises 14 residues. Trimming left V 1 base short and J 5 bases short, with 10 bases between. Germline V gives CDR1 MNHEY, CDR2 SVGAGI. The CDR3 region is CASSYLSPRDTQYF. In DNA form, the CDR3 reads TGTGCCAGCAGTTACTTAAGCCCGCGAGATACGCAGTATTTT.

Concerning this clone: The junction departs from the called germline gene at one end, perhaps through a read error. V is TRBV2 and J is TRBJ2-1, with D perhaps assigned TRBD1 or TRBD2 (7 bases each). CDR3 length: 14 amino acids. Germline assignment: CDR1 SNHLY and CDR2 FYNNEI. The CDR3 protein is CASRGAGEYNEQFF. The CDR3 nucleotides read TGTGCTAGCAGGGGGGCGGGAGAGTACAATGAGCAGTTCTTC.

The V and J genes are TRBV11-2 and TRBJ2-7, with 11 bases lining up with TRBD1. The CDR3 sequence is 14 residues long. The V gene end was trimmed by 4 bases and the J gene end by 4 bases; junction bases not matched to a gene: 3. Germline CDR1 reads SGHAT; CDR2 reads FQNNGV. As DNA, the CDR3 is TGTGCCAGCAGCTACCGGGACAGGGGGTACGAGCAGTACTTC. This translates into CASSYRDRGYEQYF.

The chain recombines TRBV7-9 with TRBJ2-5; 7 nucleotides agree with TRBD2. J lost 5 bases, V lost 5 bases, and 11 bases had no gene match. Germline assignment: CDR1 SEHNR and CDR2 FQNEAQ (reference sequence). The CDR3 is 15 residues long. The CDR3 sequence is CASSEGLDPVETQYF. The CDR3 DNA is TGTGCCAGCAGCGAAGGACTAGACCCAGTGGAGACCCAGTACTTC.

This chain connects TRBV5-1 to TRBJ2-7, with 8 bases identical to TRBD2. V trimming: 4 bases; J trimming: 0 bases; junction bases outside the gene matches: 12. CDR3 length: 17 residues. Germline values: CDR1 SGHRS, CDR2 YFSETQ. This chain's CDR3 is CASSPSAGGGASYEQYF. The CDR3 DNA follows: TGCGCCAGCAGCCCCTCCGCGGGGGGCGGTGCCTCCTACGAGCAGTACTTC. Using reference TRBV5-1 and TRBJ2-7 for the parts outside the CDR3, the full variable domain is KAGVTQTPRYLIKTRGQQVTLSCSPISGHRSVSWYQQTPGQGLQFLFEYFSETQRNKGNFPGRFSGRQFSNSRSEMNVSTLELGDSALYLCASSPSAGGGASYEQYFGPGTRLTVT.

The chain is built from TRBV19 and TRBJ2-3; 8 bases agree with TRBD2. The germline V gene encodes CDR1 LNHDA and CDR2 SQIVND (reference sequence). The V segment lost 3 bases and the J segment 0 bases; nucleotides outside the gene matches: 5. The CDR3 length is 16 residues. CDR3 sequence reads: CASSIIAGTSTDTQYF. The CDR3 coding sequence is TGTGCCAGTAGTATTATAGCGGGGACTAGCACAGATACGCAGTATTTT. The full variable domain, rest sourced from reference TRBV19 and TRBJ2-3, is DGGITQSPKYLFRKEGQNVTLSCEQNLNHDAMYWYRQDPGQGLRLIYYSQIVNDFQKGDIAEGYSVSREKKESFPLTVTSAQKNPTAFYLCASSIIAGTSTDTQYFGPGTRLTVL.

The gene calls are TRBV7-9 and TRBJ2-2; D is uncertain. The CDR3 totals 13 residues. Germline assignment: CDR1 SEHNR and CDR2 FQNEAQ (reference sequence). V was cut by 4 bases and J by 5 bases, with 8 bases left in between. The CDR3 coding sequence is TGTGCCAGCAGCTCCAGGTGGACCGGGGAGCTGTTTTTT. Translating it yields CASSSRWTGELFF.

The chain links TRBV10-3 to TRBJ2-5, with 7 bases aligning to TRBD2. The tail of the sequence fits TRBJ2-7 better, so the J call may be wrong. Per the germline V gene, CDR1 is ENHRY and CDR2 is SYGVKD. The CDR3 extends over 14 amino acids. The CDR3 region is CAISPALAVNEQYF. The CDR3, as DNA: TGTGCCATCAGCCCCGCGCTAGCGGTAAACGAGCAGTACTTC.

In DNA form, the CDR3 reads TGTGCCAGCAGTGTTCGCGGTGAAGCTTTCTTT. It is translated as CASSVRGEAFF. The chain carries TRBV2 and TRBJ1-1; D call uncertain. Germline V gene data show CDR1 as SNHLY and CDR2 as FYNNEI. This CDR3 comprises 11 residues. Trimming cost V 4 bases and J 7 bases, with 7 bases left between them.

This clone was detected a few times. The rearrangement joins TRBV10-2 to TRBJ2-7; D gene ambiguous. The CDR3 length is 14 residues. V lost 3 bases and J lost 0, with 9 bases in between. From germline, CDR1 is WSHSY and CDR2 SAAADI. The CDR3 region is CASSDALSSYEQYF. The CDR3, as DNA: TGCGCCAGCAGTGATGCCCTGAGCTCCTACGAGCAGTACTTC.

The chain carries TRBV7-6 and TRBJ2-7; 8 bases line up with TRBD2. With 0 bases clipped from V and 3 bases from J, the junction kept 13 bases outside the gene matches. This CDR3 is built from 18 residues. From germline, CDR1 is SGHVS and CDR2 FNYEAQ. Written as DNA, the CDR3 is TGTGCCAGCAGCTTAGCGCGTCCGACAGCGGGGGTCAACTACGAGCAGTACTTC. Residues: CASSLARPTAGVNYEQYF.

The rearrangement links TRBV11-3 to TRBJ2-7, with D possibly being TRBD1 (6 bases). The CDR3 extends over 13 amino acids. Germline values: CDR1 SGHNT, CDR2 YENEEA. V was clipped by 1 base and J by 5 bases, with 9 bases between them. CDR3 sequence reads: CASSLGGQDEQYF. The CDR3 DNA sequence: TGTGCCAGCAGCTTAGGGGGGCAGGACGAGCAGTACTTC.